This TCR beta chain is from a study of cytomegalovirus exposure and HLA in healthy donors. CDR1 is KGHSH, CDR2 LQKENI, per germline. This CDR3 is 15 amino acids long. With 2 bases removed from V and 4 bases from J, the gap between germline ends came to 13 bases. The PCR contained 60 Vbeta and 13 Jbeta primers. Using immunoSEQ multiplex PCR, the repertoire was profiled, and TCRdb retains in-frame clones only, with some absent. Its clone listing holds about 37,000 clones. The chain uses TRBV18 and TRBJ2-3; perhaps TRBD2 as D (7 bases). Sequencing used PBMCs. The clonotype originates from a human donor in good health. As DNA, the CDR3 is TGTGCCAGCTCACCAGTGGGGGGGCCGGCAGATACGCAGTATTTT. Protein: CASSPVGGPADTQYF.